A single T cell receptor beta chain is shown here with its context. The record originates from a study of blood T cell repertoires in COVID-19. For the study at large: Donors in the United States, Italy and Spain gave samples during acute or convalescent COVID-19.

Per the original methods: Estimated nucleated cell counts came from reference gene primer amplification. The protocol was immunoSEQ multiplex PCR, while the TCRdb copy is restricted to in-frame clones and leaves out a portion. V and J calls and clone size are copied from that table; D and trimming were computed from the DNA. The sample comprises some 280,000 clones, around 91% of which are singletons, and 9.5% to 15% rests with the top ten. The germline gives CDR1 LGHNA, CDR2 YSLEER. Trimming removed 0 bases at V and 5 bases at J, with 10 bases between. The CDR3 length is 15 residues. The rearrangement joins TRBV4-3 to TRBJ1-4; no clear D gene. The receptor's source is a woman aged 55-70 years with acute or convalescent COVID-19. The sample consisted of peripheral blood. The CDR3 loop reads CASSQEEQRNEKLFF. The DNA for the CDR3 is TGCGCCAGCAGCCAAGAGGAACAGCGGAATGAAAAACTGTTTTTT.